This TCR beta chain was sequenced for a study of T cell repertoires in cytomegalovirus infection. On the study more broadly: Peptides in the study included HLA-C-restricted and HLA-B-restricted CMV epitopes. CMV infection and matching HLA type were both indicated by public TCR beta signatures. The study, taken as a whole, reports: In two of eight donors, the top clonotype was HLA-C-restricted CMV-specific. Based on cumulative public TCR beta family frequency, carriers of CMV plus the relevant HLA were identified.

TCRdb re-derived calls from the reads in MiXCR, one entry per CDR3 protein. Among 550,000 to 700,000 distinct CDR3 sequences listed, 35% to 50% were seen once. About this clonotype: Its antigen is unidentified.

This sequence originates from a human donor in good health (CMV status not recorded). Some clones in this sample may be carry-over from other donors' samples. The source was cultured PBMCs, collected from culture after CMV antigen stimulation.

The CDR3 spells CATTGQLNTEAFF. The CDR3 nucleotides read TGTGCCACCACGGGACAGTTGAACACTGAAGCTTTCTTT. The chain carries TRBV10-3 and TRBJ1-1; 7 nucleotides align to TRBD1. This CDR3 region has 13 residues. The ends lost 10 bases at V and 0 bases at J; junction bases unmatched: 5. CDR1 ENHRY and CDR2 SYGVKD come from the germline V gene.